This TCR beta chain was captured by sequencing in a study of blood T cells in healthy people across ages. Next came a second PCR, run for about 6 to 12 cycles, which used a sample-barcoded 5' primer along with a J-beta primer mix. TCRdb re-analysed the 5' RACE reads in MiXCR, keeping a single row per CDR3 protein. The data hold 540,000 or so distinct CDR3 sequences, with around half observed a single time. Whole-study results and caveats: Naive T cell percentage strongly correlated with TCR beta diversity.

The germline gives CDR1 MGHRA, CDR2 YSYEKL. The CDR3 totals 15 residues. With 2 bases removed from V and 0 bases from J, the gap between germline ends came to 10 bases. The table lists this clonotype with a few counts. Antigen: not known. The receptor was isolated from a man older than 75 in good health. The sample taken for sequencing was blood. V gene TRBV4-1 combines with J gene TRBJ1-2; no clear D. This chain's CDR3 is CASSQSIGSNYGYTF. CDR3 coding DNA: TGCGCCAGCAGCCAAAGTATCGGGTCTAACTATGGCTACACCTTC.